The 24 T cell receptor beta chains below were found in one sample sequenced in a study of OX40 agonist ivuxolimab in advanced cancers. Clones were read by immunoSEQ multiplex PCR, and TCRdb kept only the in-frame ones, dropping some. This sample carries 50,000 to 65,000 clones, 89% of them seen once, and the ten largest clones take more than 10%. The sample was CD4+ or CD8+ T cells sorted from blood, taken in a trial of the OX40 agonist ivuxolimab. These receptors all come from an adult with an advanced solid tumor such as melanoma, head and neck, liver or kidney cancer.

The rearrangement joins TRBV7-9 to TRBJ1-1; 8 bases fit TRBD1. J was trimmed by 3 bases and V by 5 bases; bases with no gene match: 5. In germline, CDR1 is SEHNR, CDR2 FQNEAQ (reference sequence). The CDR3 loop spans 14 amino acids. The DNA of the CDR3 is TGTGCCAGCAGCCCGGTGACAGGGGACACTGAAGCTTTCTTT. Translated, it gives CASSPVTGDTEAFF.

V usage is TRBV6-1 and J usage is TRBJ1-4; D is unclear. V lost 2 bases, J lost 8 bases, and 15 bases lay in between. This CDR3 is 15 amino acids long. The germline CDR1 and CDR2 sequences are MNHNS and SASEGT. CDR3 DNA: TGTGCCAGCAGTGAACCGGTGGCACGGTTAGAAAAACTGTTTTTT. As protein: CASSEPVARLEKLFF.

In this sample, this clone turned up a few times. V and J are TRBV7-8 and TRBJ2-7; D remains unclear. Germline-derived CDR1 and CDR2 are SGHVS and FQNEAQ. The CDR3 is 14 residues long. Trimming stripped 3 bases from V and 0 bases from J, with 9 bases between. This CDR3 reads CASSFDAGSYEQYF. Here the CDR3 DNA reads TGTGCCAGCAGCTTTGACGCAGGCTCCTACGAGCAGTACTTC. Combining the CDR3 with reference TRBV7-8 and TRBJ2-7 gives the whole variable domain GAGVSQSPRYKVAKRGQDVALRCDPISGHVSLFWYQQALGQGPEFLTYFQNEAQLDKSGLPSDRFFAERPEGSVSTLKIQRTQQEDSAVYLCASSFDAGSYEQYFGPGTRLTVT.

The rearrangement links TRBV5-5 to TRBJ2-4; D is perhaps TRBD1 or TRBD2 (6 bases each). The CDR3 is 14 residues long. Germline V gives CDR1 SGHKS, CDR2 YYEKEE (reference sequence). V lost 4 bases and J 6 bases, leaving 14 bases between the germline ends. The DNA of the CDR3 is TGTGCCAGCAGCCCGCCACAGGGAGGAAACATTCAGTACTTC. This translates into CASSPPQGGNIQYF.

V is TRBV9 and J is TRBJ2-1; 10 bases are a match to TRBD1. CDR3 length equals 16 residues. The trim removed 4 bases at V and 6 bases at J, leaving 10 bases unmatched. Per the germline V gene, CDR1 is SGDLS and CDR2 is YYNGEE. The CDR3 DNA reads TGTGCCAGCAGCCCTCGAGCGGGACAGGGGTTCAATGAGCAGTTCTTC. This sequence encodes CASSPRAGQGFNEQFF.

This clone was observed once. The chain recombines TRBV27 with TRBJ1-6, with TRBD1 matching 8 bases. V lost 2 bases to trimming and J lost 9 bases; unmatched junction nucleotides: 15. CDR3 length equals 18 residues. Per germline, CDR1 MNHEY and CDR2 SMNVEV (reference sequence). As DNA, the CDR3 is TGTGCCAGCAGTTTAAGAGACAGGGGCTTCCTGGATGGTTCACCCCTCCACTTT. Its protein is CASSLRDRGFLDGSPLHF.

DNA for the CDR3: TGTGCCAGCGGCCGGGGGGGATACACAGATACGCAGTATTTT. This gives the protein CASGRGGYTDTQYF. J is TRBJ2-3 and V is TRBV27, with TRBD2 matching over 8 bases. Trimming removed 8 bases from V and 2 bases from J; junction bases left unmatched: 6. Germline CDR1 and CDR2: MNHEY and SMNVEV (reference sequence). This CDR3 is built from 14 residues.

CDR3 region: CASSRTGTGWETQYF. The CDR3 bases are TGTGCCAGCAGCCGCACGGGGACGGGTTGGGAGACCCAGTACTTC. The rearrangement links TRBV7-9 to TRBJ2-5; D is tentatively TRBD1 or TRBD2 (5 bases each). The V end was cut by 5 bases, the J end by 5 bases, with 18 bases between. Germline CDR1 and CDR2: SEHNR and FQNEAQ (reference sequence). The CDR3 has 15 residues. Full variable domain (outside the CDR3, taken from reference TRBV7-9 and TRBJ2-5): DTGVSQNPRHKITKRGQNVTFRCDPISEHNRLYWYRQTLGQGPEFLTYFQNEAQLEKSRLLSDRFSAERPKGSFSTLEIQRTEQGDSAMYLCASSRTGTGWETQYFGPGTRLLVL.

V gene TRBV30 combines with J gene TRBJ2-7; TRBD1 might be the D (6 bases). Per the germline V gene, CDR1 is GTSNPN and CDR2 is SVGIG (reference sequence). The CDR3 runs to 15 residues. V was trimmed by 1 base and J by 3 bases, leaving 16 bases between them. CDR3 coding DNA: TGTGCCTGGAGTGGGGGTTTTGGACAGCACTACGAGCAGTACTTC. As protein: CAWSGGFGQHYEQYF.

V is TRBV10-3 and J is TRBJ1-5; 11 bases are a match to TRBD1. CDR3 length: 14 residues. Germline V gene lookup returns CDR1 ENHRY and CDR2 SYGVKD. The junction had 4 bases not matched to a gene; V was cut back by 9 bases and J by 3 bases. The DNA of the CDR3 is TGTGCCATAGGGACAGGGGGAAACAATCAGCCCCAGCATTTT. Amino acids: CAIGTGGNNQPQHF.

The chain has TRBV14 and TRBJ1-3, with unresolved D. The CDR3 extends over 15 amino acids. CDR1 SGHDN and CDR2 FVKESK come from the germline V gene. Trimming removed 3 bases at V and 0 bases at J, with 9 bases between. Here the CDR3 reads CASSQGILSGNTIYF. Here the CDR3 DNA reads TGTGCCAGCAGCCAGGGAATCCTCTCTGGAAACACCATATATTTT.

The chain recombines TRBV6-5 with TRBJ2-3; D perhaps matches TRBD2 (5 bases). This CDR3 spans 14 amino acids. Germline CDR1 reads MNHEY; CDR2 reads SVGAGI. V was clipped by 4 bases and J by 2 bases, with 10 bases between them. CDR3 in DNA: TGTGCCAGCAGTTCCGGGATCCACACAGATACGCAGTATTTT. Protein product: CASSSGIHTDTQYF.

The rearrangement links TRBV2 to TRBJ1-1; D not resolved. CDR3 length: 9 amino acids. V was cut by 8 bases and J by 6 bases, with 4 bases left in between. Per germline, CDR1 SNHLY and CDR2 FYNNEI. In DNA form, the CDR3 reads TGTGCCAGCGGGCCTGAAGCTTTCTTT. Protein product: CASGPEAFF. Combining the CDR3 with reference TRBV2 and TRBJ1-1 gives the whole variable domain EPEVTQTPSHQVTQMGQEVILRCVPISNHLYFYWYRQILGQKVEFLVSFYNNEISEKSEIFDDQFSVERPDGSNFTLKIRSTKLEDSAMYFCASGPEAFFGQGTRLTVV.

The CDR3 bases are TGTGCCAGCAGCCTCTTAGAACCCTCGAACACCGGGGAGCTGTTTTTT. Translating gives CASSLLEPSNTGELFF. The chain employs TRBV7-9 and TRBJ2-2; the D is unclear. Per the germline V gene, CDR1 is SEHNR and CDR2 is FQNEAQ (reference sequence). The germline V and J ends were trimmed by 5 bases and 0 bases, with 13 bases remaining between them. CDR3 size: 16 residues.

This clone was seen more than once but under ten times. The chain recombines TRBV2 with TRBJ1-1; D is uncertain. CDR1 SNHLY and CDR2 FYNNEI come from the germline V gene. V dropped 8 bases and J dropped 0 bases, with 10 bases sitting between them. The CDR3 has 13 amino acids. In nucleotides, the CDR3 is TGTGCCAGCCTGGGATTTTTGAACACTGAAGCTTTCTTT. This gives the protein CASLGFLNTEAFF.

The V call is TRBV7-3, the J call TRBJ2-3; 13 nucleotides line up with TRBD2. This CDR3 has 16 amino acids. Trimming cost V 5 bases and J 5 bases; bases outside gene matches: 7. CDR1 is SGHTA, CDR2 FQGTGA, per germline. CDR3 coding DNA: TGTGCCAGCAGCGTAGGACTAGCGGGAGAGGGAGATACGCAGTATTTT. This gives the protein CASSVGLAGEGDTQYF.

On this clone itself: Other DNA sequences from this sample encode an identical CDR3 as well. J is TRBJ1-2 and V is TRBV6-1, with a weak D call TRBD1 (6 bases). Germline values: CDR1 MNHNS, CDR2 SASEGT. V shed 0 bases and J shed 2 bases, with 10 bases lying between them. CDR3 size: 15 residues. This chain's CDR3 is CASSEARGGNYGYTF. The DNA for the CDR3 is TGTGCCAGCAGTGAAGCGCGAGGGGGGAACTATGGCTACACCTTC.

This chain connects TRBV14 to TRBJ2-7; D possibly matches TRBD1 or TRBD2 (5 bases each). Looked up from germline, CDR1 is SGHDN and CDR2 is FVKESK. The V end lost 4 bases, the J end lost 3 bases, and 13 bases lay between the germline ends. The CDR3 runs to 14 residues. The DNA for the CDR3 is TGTGCCAGCAGCCTAACGGGACGGCACTACGAGCAGTACTTC. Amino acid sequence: CASSLTGRHYEQYF.

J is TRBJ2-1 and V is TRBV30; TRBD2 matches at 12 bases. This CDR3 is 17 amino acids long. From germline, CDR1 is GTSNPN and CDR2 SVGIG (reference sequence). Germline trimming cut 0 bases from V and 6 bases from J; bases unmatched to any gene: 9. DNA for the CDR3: TGTGCCTGGAGTGTACTCCCTAGCGGGAGGGACCTCAATGAGCAGTTCTTC. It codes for CAWSVLPSGRDLNEQFF.

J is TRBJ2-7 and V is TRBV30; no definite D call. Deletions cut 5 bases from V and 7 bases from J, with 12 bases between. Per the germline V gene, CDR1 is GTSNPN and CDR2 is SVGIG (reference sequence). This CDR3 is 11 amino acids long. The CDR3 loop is CAWDEKGEQYF. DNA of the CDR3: TGTGCCTGGGATGAAAAAGGGGAGCAGTACTTC.

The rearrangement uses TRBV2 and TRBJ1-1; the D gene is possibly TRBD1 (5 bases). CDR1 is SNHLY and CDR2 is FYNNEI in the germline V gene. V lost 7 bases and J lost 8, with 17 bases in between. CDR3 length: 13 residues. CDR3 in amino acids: CASTSGRAGEAFF. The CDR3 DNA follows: TGTGCCAGCACCTCAGGGAGGGCAGGGGAAGCTTTCTTT.

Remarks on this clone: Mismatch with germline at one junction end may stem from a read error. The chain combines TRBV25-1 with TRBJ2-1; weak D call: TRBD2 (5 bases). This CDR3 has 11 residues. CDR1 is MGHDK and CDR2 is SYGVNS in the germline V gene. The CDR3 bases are TGTGCCAGCAGTTTAGCGAGCTTGAGACTCTTC. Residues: CASSLASLRLF.

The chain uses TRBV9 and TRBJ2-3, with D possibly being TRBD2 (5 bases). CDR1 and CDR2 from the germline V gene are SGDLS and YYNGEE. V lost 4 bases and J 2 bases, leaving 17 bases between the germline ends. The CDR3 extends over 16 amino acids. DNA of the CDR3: TGTGCCAGCAGCAACGGAGGATCTTTCTTCACAGATACGCAGTATTTT. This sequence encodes CASSNGGSFFTDTQYF.

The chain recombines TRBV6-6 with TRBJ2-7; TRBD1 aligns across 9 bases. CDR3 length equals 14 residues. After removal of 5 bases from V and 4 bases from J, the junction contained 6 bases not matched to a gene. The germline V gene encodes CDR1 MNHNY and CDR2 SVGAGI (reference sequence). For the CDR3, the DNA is TGTGCCAGCAGTCCCGGGACAGGGCGTTACGAGCAGTACTTC. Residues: CASSPGTGRYEQYF.